These T cell receptor beta chains were read from a single sample in a study of CD8+CD57+ T cells in acquired aplastic anemia. TCRdb processed the reads anew with MiXCR; each CDR3 protein has one entry. The sample holds tens of thousands of distinct CDR3 sequences; around 70% are singletons and the top ten take approximately 80%. Material: sorted CD4+, CD8+, or CD8+CD57+ T cells (not recorded which) from PBMCs. The receptors derive from a human donor with aplastic anemia. CDR3s include the opening cysteine and the closing phenylalanine or tryptophan. The D gene is left open where the match is weak. Clone size is shown for a subset of rows, as once, few, many or a class of expanded clone.

. TRBJ2-3 . TRBV11-1 TGTGCCAGCAGCGCCCGGTTGGAGAGTACAGATACGCAGTATTTT CASSARLESTDTQYF
. TRBJ1-2 TRBD1 TRBV15 TGTGCCACCAGCACAAGGACAACAGGGGTAGGCTACACCTTC CATSTRTTGVGYTF
. TRBJ1-5 . TRBV10-1 TGCGCCAGCAGTGAGTGGTCAGCACATAGCAATCAGCCCCAGCATTTT CASSEWSAHSNQPQHF
. TRBJ1-2 . TRBV20-1 TGCAGCTCCGGGACTAACTATGGCTACACCTTC CSSGTNYGYTF
. TRBJ1-1 . TRBV9 TGTGCCAGCAGCGTAGCCACGAACACTGAAGCTTTCTTT CASSVATNTEAFF
few TRBJ2-7 . TRBV24-1 TGTGCCACCAGTGATTTTCCCCACAAGGGTATAGGCGAGCAGTACTTC CATSDFPHKGIGEQYF
. TRBJ2-7 . TRBV7-3 TGTGCCAGCAGCTTACAACTCTACGAGCAGTACTTC CASSLQLYEQYF
few TRBJ2-1 TRBD2 TRBV7-8 TGTGCCAGCAGCGTGGGACTAGCGGGCCACTACAATGAGCAGTTCTTC CASSVGLAGHYNEQFF
. TRBJ2-3 . TRBV5-1 TGCGCCAGCAGCTTACCACAGGGAGATACGCAGTATTTT CASSLPQGDTQYF
. TRBJ2-7 TRBD2 TRBV20-1 TGCAGTTTGGGGACTAGCGGCTACGAGCAGTACTTC CSLGTSGYEQYF
. TRBJ2-1 . TRBV30 TGTGCCTGGAGGGCGTACAATGAGCAGTTCTTC CAWRAYNEQFF
. TRBJ1-4 TRBD1 TRBV29-1 TGCAGCGCCACAGGGGATACTAATGAAAAACTGTTTTTT CSATGDTNEKLFF
. TRBJ1-6 . TRBV6-1 TGTGCCAGCAGTGCACCCCCGACGGGCCGCAATTCACCCCTCCACTTT CASSAPPTGRNSPLHF
. TRBJ2-7 . TRBV15 TGTGCCACCAGCGTCCACAGGGACACCTACGAGCAGTACTTC CATSVHRDTYEQYF
. TRBJ2-1 . TRBV5-1 TGCGCCAGCAGCTTGGCCTCCCTAACAGGGACGGTGGACAATGAGCAGTTCTTC CASSLASLTGTVDNEQFF
. TRBJ1-6 . TRBV10-3 TGTGCCATCAGTGAAACCCTTGATTCACCCCTCCACTTT CAISETLDSPLHF
. TRBJ1-1 . TRBV7-2 TGTGCCAGCAGCTCTCAGGGATACACTGAAGCTTTCTTT CASSSQGYTEAFF
. TRBJ2-5 . TRBV7-3 TGTGCCAGCAGCTTACGCTATGGGGAGACCCAGTACTTC CASSLRYGETQYF
. TRBJ1-5 TRBD1 TRBV6-1 TGTGCCAGCACGCGGACAGGGCCTAATCAGCCCCAGCATTTT CASTRTGPNQPQHF
once TRBJ2-7 . TRBV10-2 TGCGCCAGCAGGACCGGGACACCCGGGCTCTACGAGCAGTACTTC CASRTGTPGLYEQYF
. TRBJ1-2 . TRBV5-6 TGTGCCAGCAGCTTCCAGGCGATAACAGGGTATGGCTACACCTTC CASSFQAITGYGYTF
few TRBJ2-7 TRBD2 TRBV7-8 TGTGCCAGCAGCCCAGGAGCGGGGGCCCTCGCTTGGGAGCAGTACTTC CASSPGAGALAWEQYF
. TRBJ2-1 . TRBV20-1 TGCAGTGCTTCTCGGGGGCCCACCTACAATGAGCAGTTCTTC CSASRGPTYNEQFF
few TRBJ2-7 . TRBV10-3 TGTGCCATCAGGAGTGGGCTCGAGCAGTACTTC CAIRSGLEQYF
once TRBJ1-5 . TRBV19 TGTGCCAGTACCCCGAGTAGGGGATCGAATCAGCCCCAGCATTTT CASTPSRGSNQPQHF
. TRBJ2-3 . TRBV14 TGTGCCAGCAGCGATGTAACAGGGAGACCAGATACGCAGTATTTT CASSDVTGRPDTQYF